This T cell receptor beta chain was sequenced during a study of blood T cell repertoires in COVID-19 (dated by TCRdb to about 2020). About the investigation overall: Collaborator samples came from the United States, Italy and Spain and covered acute and convalescent phases of COVID-19. The material from the prospective study consisted of cDNA or gDNA derived from T cells, B-cell-depleted T cells, or PBMCs. Deeply sampled blood TCRbeta repertoires from subjects exposed to, actively infected with, or recovered from COVID-19 were included in the dataset. The repertoires were released in a freely available public database meant as a resource for research on the immune response to SARS-CoV-2. The samples were drawn from the first 160 participants of the ongoing ImmuneRACE study and from 1,254 subjects provided by 6 global collaborators. Nearly every sample came with metadata listing a de-identified subject ID, COVID-19 status, age in years and sex. Where HLA class I and class II types were available, the types were taken from metadata supplied by the sample provider, not from assay-based typing.

General findings and caveats noted by the study authors: The quantity of clinical and demographic metadata differed by source and by participant and was supplied without curation.

As encoded in the germline V gene, CDR1 is MNHEY while CDR2 is SVGEGT. V drops 5 bases and J drops 3 bases, leaving 9 bases in between. The CDR3 holds 13 amino acids from the cysteine to the phenylalanine. The entry retains the CDR3 DNA only, 39 bases that are in frame from base 1. The immunoSEQ Assay, a bias-controlled multiplex PCR, was used to amplify TCRbeta CDR3 regions from genomic DNA. The original pipeline was this. Within the assay, amplification of reference gene primers was used to estimate how many nucleated cells each sample contained. To quantify the absolute abundance of each unique TCRbeta CDR3 rearrangement, sequence reads were collapsed and filtered. For each sample, productive Simpson clonality was calculated by taking the square root of Simpson's diversity index across productive rearrangements. The clones in this table, taken by TCRdb from immuneACCESS, are in-frame only. Not every clone is retained; where verified, under half of the shortfall comes from an unresolved V gene, and the cause of the rest is unknown. V and J calls plus clone size are reproduced from that table; the DNA served to infer D and trimming. Across this sample there are around 250,000 clones, with roughly nine tenths seen only once. The ten top clones hold 1.2% of the sample.

On this clone: Its antigen is unknown. It has no much larger one-base neighbor in the sample; base qualities were not kept.

In the prospective study, participants were roughly 18 to 95 years old, resided in about two dozen geographic areas of the United States, and were enrolled through a virtual design. Cohort assignment in the prospective study relied on participant-reported clinical history from a screening survey and a study questionnaire. Each participant in the prospective study had whole blood, serum and a nasopharyngeal or oropharyngeal swab collected by mobile phlebotomists. Prospective study participants could optionally give additional blood draws and questionnaires over an approximately 2-month period. Prospective study blood samples were shipped either frozen or at room temperature before DNA extraction.

The sequence was collected from a human donor in a cohort exposed to, infected with or recovered from COVID-19 (not recorded which). The donor label of this sample is uncertain. Sequenced: PBMCs or T cells enriched from blood (not recorded which). The chain is made from TRBV6-2 or TRBV6-3 and TRBJ2-3; the D gene is perhaps TRBD1, from 5 matching bases. This receptor carries the CDR3 CASSPRVTDTQYF. The DNA sequence is as follows: TGTGCCAGCAGTCCCAGGGTAACAGATACGCAGTATTTT.